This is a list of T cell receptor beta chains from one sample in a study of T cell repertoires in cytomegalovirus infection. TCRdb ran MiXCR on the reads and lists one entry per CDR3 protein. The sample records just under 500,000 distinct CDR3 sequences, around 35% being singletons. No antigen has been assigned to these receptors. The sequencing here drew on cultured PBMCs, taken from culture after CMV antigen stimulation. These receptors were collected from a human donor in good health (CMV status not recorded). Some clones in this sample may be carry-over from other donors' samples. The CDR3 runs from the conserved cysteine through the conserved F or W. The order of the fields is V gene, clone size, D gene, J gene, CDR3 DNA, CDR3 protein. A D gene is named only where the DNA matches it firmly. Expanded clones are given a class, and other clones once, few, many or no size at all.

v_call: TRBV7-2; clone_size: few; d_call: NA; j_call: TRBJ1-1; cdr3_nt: TGTGCCAGCAGCTCCCATTCCGGAGGGACCACTGAAGCTTTCTTT; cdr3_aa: CASSSHSGGTTEAFF
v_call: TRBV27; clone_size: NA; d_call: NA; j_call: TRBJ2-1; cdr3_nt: TGTGCCACCGCCTCTCAGGGTAGGACCAGCGGGTCCTACAATGAGCAGTTCTTC; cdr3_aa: CATASQGRTSGSYNEQFF
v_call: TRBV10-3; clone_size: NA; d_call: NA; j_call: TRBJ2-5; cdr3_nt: TGTGCCATCAGTGTTGACGAGGAGACCCAGTACTTC; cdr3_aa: CAISVDEETQYF
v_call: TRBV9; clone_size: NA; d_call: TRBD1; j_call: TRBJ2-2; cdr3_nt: TGTGCCAGCAGCGCCAGGACAGGGAGCGGGGAGCTGTTTTTT; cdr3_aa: CASSARTGSGELFF
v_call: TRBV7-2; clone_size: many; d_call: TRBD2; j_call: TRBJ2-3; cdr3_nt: TGTGCCAGCAGCGACAAAATCTGGGCGGGAGGGAGGAGCACAGATACGCAGTATTTT; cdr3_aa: CASSDKIWAGGRSTDTQYF
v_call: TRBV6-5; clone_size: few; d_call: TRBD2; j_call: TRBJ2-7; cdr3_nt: TGTGCCAGCAGTTATCGGCCGGGAGGGCCCCTTTACGAGCAGTACTTC; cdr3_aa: CASSYRPGGPLYEQYF
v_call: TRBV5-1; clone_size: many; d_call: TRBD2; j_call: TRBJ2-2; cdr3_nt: TGCGCCAGCTCTACTGGACTAGCGGGAGTCATAAGTACGACGGCCGGGGAGCTGTTTTTT; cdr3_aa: CASSTGLAGVISTTAGELFF
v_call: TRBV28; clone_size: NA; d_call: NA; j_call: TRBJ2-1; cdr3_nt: TGTGCCAGCAGTGTTACCAGCAGCGATTACAATGAGCAGTTCTTC; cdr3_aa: CASSVTSSDYNEQFF
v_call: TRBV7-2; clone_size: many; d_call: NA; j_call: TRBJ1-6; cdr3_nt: TGTGCCAGCAGCTTAGAGACGCTCCGGGGTAACTCACCCCTCCACTTT; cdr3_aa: CASSLETLRGNSPLHF
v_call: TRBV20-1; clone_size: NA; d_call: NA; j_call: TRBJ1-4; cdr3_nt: TGCAGTGCTAGACCCCCGGGGGGGGTTGAAAAACTGTTTTTT; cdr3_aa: CSARPPGGVEKLFF
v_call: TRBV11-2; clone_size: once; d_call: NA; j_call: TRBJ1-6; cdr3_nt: TGTGCCAGCAGCTTAGGGGACAACGGATTCCCCCTCCACTTT; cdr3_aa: CASSLGDNGFPLHF
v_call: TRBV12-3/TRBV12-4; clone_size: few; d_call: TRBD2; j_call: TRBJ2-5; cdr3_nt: TGTGCCAGCACAGCTAGCGGGAGGGCCTCGGAGACCCAGTACTTC; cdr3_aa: CASTASGRASETQYF
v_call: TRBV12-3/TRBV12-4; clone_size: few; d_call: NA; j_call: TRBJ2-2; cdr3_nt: TGTGCCAGCAGTTCCCCCGGTAGGAACACCGGGGAGCTGTTTTTT; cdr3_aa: CASSSPGRNTGELFF
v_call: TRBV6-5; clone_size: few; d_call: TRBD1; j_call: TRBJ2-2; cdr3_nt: TGTGCCAGCAGTTTGGGACAGGGGGGGGGCGGGGAGCTGTTTTTT; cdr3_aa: CASSLGQGGGGELFF
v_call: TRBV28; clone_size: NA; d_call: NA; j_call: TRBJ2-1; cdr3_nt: TGTGCCAGCAGTCCGGGGCGCAGCGATGAGCAGTTCTTC; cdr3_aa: CASSPGRSDEQFF
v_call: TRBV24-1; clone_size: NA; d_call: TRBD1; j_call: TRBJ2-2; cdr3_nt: TGTGCCACCAGTGATTTTGGGACAGGGAACACCGGGGAGCTGTTTTTT; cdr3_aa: CATSDFGTGNTGELFF
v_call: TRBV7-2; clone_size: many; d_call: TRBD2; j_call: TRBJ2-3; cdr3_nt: TGTGCCAGCAGCCCAGTCTTGACTAGCGGGAGGACAGATACGCAGTATTTT; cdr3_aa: CASSPVLTSGRTDTQYF
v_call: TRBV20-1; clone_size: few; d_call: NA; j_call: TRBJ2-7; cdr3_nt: TGCAGTGCTAGAGATATAAGTTTGTCCCCCCCCTACGAGCAGTACTTC; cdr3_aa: CSARDISLSPPYEQYF
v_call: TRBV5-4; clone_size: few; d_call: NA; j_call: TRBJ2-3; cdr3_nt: TGTGCCAGCAGCTTGGCGGGGGGCTCATTAGATACGCAGTATTTT; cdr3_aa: CASSLAGGSLDTQYF
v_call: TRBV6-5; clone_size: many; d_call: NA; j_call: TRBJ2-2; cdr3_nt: TGTGCCAGCAGCTACTGGGGGAGCACCGGGGAGCTGTTTTTT; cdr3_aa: CASSYWGSTGELFF
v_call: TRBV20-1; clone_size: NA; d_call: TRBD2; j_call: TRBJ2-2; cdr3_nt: TGCAGTGCCCAGCTAGCGGGTTTTGCCGGGGAGCTGTTTTTT; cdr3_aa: CSAQLAGFAGELFF
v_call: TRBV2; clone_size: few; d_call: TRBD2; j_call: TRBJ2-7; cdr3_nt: TGTGCCAGCAGTGAGATGGGACTAGCCCAGGGTGGGTACGAGCAGTACTTC; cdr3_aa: CASSEMGLAQGGYEQYF
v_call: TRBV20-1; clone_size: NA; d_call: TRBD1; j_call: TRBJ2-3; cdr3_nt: TGCAGTGCTAGCGAAGCAGGGGGCTTAGGAGATACGCAGTATTTT; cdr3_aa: CSASEAGGLGDTQYF
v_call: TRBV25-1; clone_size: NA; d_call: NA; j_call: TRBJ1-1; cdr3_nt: TGTGCCAGCACTCCGGGACCCCTTTTTGAAGCTTTCTTT; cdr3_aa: CASTPGPLFEAFF
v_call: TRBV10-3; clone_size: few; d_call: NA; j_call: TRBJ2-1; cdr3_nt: TGTGCCATCACCCCCGGGGGGACAGGATCCTACAATGAGCAGTTCTTC; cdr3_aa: CAITPGGTGSYNEQFF